Each of the 14 T cell receptor beta chains below was sequenced from the same sample in a study of lymphopenia after photon versus proton radiotherapy. Generated by immunoSEQ multiplex PCR, the TCRdb table keeps only in-frame clones and is missing some. The sample lists roughly 63,000 clones; approximately 84% were seen once. The material sequenced was peripheral blood, taken from a patient treated with proton-based radiotherapy. The receptors stem from a man aged 55 to 70 with pancreatic cancer.

This rearrangement joins TRBV30 to TRBJ2-2; D is perhaps TRBD1 (6 bases). This CDR3 region has 15 residues. V was trimmed by 0 bases and J by 2 bases, leaving 10 bases between them. CDR1 is GTSNPN, CDR2 SVGIG, per germline (reference sequence). The CDR3 region has the DNA TGTGCCTGGAGTGTAGAACAGGGAAACACCGGGGAGCTGTTTTTT. This translates into CAWSVEQGNTGELFF.

The genes are TRBV7-2 and TRBJ2-7, with 11 positions matching TRBD1. V shed 5 bases and J 2 bases; nucleotides not matched to a gene: 5. In germline, CDR1 is SGHTA, CDR2 FQGNSA. This CDR3 has 15 amino acids. CDR3 in DNA: TGTGCCAGCAGCGCCAGGGACAGGGGGGCCTACGAGCAGTACTTC. It is translated as CASSARDRGAYEQYF. The entire variable domain, with the rest obtained from reference TRBV7-2 and TRBJ2-7, is as follows: GAGVSQSPSNKVTEKGKDVELRCDPISGHTALYWYRQSLGQGLEFLIYFQGNSAPDKSGLPSDRFSAERTGGSVSTLTIQRTQQEDSAVYLCASSARDRGAYEQYFGPGTRLTVT.

The genes are TRBV7-2 and TRBJ2-6, with no clear D. There are 17 residues in the CDR3. CDR1 and CDR2 from the germline V gene are SGHTA and FQGNSA. V gave up 0 bases and J gave up 2 bases, with 11 bases separating them. The CDR3 nucleotides are TGTGCCAGCAGCTTAGCGGGCATCCCTGCTGGGGCCAACGTCCTGACTTTC. Amino acid sequence: CASSLAGIPAGANVLTF.

The rearrangement joins TRBV29-1 to TRBJ2-2; no firm D call. CDR1 SQVTM and CDR2 ANQGSEA come from the germline V gene. The CDR3 has 11 residues. V dropped 5 bases and J dropped 6 bases, with 7 bases sitting between them. The CDR3 region is CSVMGSGELFF. CDR3 bases: TGCAGCGTTATGGGATCCGGGGAGCTGTTTTTT.

For this clone: Within the sample, other DNA sequences also encode this same CDR3. V usage is TRBV19 and J usage is TRBJ1-2; D unclear. Looked up from germline, CDR1 is LNHDA and CDR2 is SQIVND (reference sequence). This CDR3 spans 12 amino acids. V lost 3 bases, J lost 5 bases, and 7 bases lay in between. CDR3 in DNA: TGTGCCAGTAGTATTTCCGTATATGGCTACACCTTC. This gives the protein CASSISVYGYTF.

In nucleotides, the CDR3 is TGTGCCAGCAGCCGGGGGGCGGACACTGAAGCTTTCTTT. This gives the protein CASSRGADTEAFF. The J gene is TRBJ1-1, the V gene TRBV7-3, with D perhaps TRBD1 (6 bases). Trimming stripped 5 bases from V and 3 bases from J, with 10 bases between. CDR3 length equals 13 residues. The germline V gene encodes CDR1 SGHTA and CDR2 FQGTGA.

The rearrangement uses TRBV27 and TRBJ2-3; TRBD2 matches at 11 bases. The V gene's germline CDR1 is MNHEY and CDR2 SMNVEV (reference sequence). This CDR3 spans 14 amino acids. V gave up 2 bases and J gave up 5 bases; unmatched junction bases: 0. The CDR3: CASSLLAGGDTQYF. CDR3 nucleotides: TGTGCCAGCAGTTTACTAGCGGGAGGAGATACGCAGTATTTT.

The chain employs TRBV5-1 and TRBJ1-1; no firm D call. This CDR3 comprises 15 residues. Trimming took 0 bases from V and 0 from J, leaving 9 bases between them. CDR1 is SGHRS and CDR2 is YFSETQ in the germline V gene. The CDR3 DNA reads as TGCGCCAGCAGCTTGGTGACGGCTGTGAACACTGAAGCTTTCTTT. Its translation is CASSLVTAVNTEAFF.

The chain recombines TRBV25-1 with TRBJ2-1, with 9 bases aligning to TRBD2. CDR1 and CDR2 (germline): MGHDK, SYGVNS. This CDR3 is 14 amino acids long. V shed 4 bases and J 8 bases; nucleotides not matched to a gene: 6. CDR3 sequence: CASSGSGSIDEQFF. Written as DNA, the CDR3 is TGTGCCAGCAGTGGTAGCGGGAGTATAGATGAGCAGTTCTTC.

The chain employs TRBV19 and TRBJ2-6, with D unclear. CDR3 length: 16 amino acids. V was clipped by 2 bases and J by 3 bases, with 11 bases between them. Germline lookup yields CDR1 LNHDA and CDR2 SQIVND (reference sequence). Here the CDR3 DNA reads TGTGCCAGTAGTATAAGGGCCGCAGGTGGGGCCAACGTCCTGACTTTC. Translating it yields CASSIRAAGGANVLTF.

This chain links TRBV7-6 with TRBJ1-5; no definite D call. V lost 1 base and J lost 3, with 10 bases in between. Per germline, CDR1 SGHVS and CDR2 FNYEAQ. The CDR3 sequence is 15 residues long. For the CDR3, the DNA is TGTGCCAGCAGCTTAGATAGCAGACTCAATCAGCCCCAGCATTTT. As protein: CASSLDSRLNQPQHF.

The rearrangement uses TRBV9 and TRBJ2-1; D perhaps matches TRBD1 (6 bases). CDR3 size: 15 residues. V was clipped by 1 base and J by 6 bases, with 14 bases between them. The V gene's germline CDR1 is SGDLS and CDR2 YYNGEE. The CDR3: CASSVTGSSVNEQFF. The CDR3 DNA reads TGTGCCAGCAGCGTAACAGGGAGTTCGGTCAATGAGCAGTTCTTC.

This chain links TRBV5-1 with TRBJ2-6; 7 nucleotides line up with TRBD2. Germline V gene sequence: CDR1 SGHRS, CDR2 YFSETQ. The CDR3 consists of 18 residues. The junction had 10 bases not matched to a gene; V was cut back by 4 bases and J by 0 bases. The CDR3 here is CASSEEGRGNSGANVLTF. CDR3 DNA sequence: TGCGCCAGCAGCGAAGAGGGGCGGGGGAACTCTGGGGCCAACGTCCTGACTTTC.

This clone has just one count. J is TRBJ2-7 and V is TRBV2; 11 bases are a match to TRBD2. Per germline, CDR1 SNHLY and CDR2 FYNNEI. With V trimmed by 0 bases and J by 3 bases, 1 base remained unmatched. This CDR3 comprises 15 residues. CDR3 in DNA: TGTGCCAGCAGTGAAGCGGGACTAGCGGACTACGAGCAGTACTTC. This codes for CASSEAGLADYEQYF.